This entry describes one T cell receptor (beta chain). Germline lookup yields CDR1 LGHNA and CDR2 YNFKEQ. The CDR3 loop spans 16 amino acids. The V and J ends lost 0 bases and 2 bases respectively, with 14 bases between them. As part of sample collection, lesional scalp punch biopsies and peripheral blood were taken from alopecia areata patients. This sample is drawn from a study of CD8+ T cells in alopecia areata. RNA was extracted and reverse transcribed into cDNA as the sequencing template. The repertoire was sequenced with immunoSEQ multiplex PCR; TCRdb's copy has only in-frame clones and lacks some. The repertoire has about 180,000 clones, just under 60% of them found once; the top ten carry roughly 14%.

This TCR came from a human donor with alopecia areata. The sample here was CD4+ T cells sorted from blood, taken at week 0. The chain links TRBV4-2 to TRBJ2-7; no definite D call. DNA of the CDR3: TGTGCCAGCAGCCAAGATGTGGCAGGCCAAGCCTACGAGCAGTACTTC. Translation: CASSQDVAGQAYEQYF.